The next 23 T cell receptor beta chains were all read from a single sample in a study of radiotherapy plus CTLA-4 blockade in lung cancer (dated 2018 in TCRdb). The method behind the library was the immunoSEQ multiplex PCR assay. Sourced from immuneACCESS, this table was stored by TCRdb with only in-frame sequences that have V and J called. A share of the clones is absent; for the studies checked, an unresolved V gene accounts for under half, and the remainder has no known explanation. Present in this sample are fewer than 65,000 clones, just under 85% of which were seen just once. The ten biggest clones cover roughly 5% of the sample. Sample: peripheral blood, taken from a patient treated with radiotherapy plus ipilimumab. These receptors came from a human donor with non-small cell lung cancer whose response to radiotherapy plus ipilimumab could not be evaluated.

The gene calls are TRBV9 and TRBJ2-1, with D perhaps matching TRBD2 (7 bases). The CDR3 has 15 amino acids. Trimming removed 0 bases at V and 5 bases at J, with 12 bases between. The germline V gene encodes CDR1 SGDLS and CDR2 YYNGEE. CDR3 in DNA: TGTGCCAGCAGCGTAGATAGGGGGGGACACAATGAGCAGTTCTTC. Protein: CASSVDRGGHNEQFF.

V usage is TRBV28 and J usage is TRBJ2-2; D might be TRBD1 (6 bases). V was pared by 2 bases and J by 4 bases, with 14 bases between. The V gene's germline CDR1 is MDHEN and CDR2 SYDVKM. The CDR3 has 16 residues. CDR3 nucleotide sequence: TGTGCCAGCAGTTTACATAGGACAGAGGGCACCGGGGAGCTGTTTTTT. It is translated as CASSLHRTEGTGELFF.

Here the CDR3 DNA reads TGTGCCAGCAGCTTCCTCGGCCTGGGGCCGGCCCTCGGGGAGCTGTTTTTT. Translated, it gives CASSFLGLGPALGELFF. The V call is TRBV7-2, the J call TRBJ2-2; possibly TRBD1 for D (5 bases). This CDR3 has 17 amino acids. The V and J ends lost 3 bases and 7 bases respectively, with 21 bases between them. The germline gives CDR1 SGHTA, CDR2 FQGNSA. Full variable domain (remainder filled in from reference TRBV7-2 and TRBJ2-2): GAGVSQSPSNKVTEKGKDVELRCDPISGHTALYWYRQSLGQGLEFLIYFQGNSAPDKSGLPSDRFSAERTGGSVSTLTIQRTQQEDSAVYLCASSFLGLGPALGELFFGEGSRLTVL.

This chain uses TRBV7-2 with TRBJ2-3, with D possibly being TRBD1 (6 bases). Germline loops: CDR1 SGHTA, CDR2 FQGNSA. The CDR3 is 15 amino acids. Trimming took off 6 bases at V and 6 bases at J, with 19 bases between the two ends. CDR3 loop: CASRTRPGQGDTQYF. The CDR3 DNA reads TGTGCCAGCAGAACCCGGCCGGGACAAGGCGATACGCAGTATTTT.

This sequence joins TRBV5-4 and TRBJ2-7; 11 bases are a match to TRBD2. V was pared by 0 bases and J by 0 bases, with 14 bases of the junction left unmatched. The CDR3 loop spans 20 amino acids. Germline CDR1 SGHNT, CDR2 YYREEE (reference sequence). CDR3 DNA: TGTGCCAGCAGCTTGGGGATGGGTCTGACTAGCGGGACGAGCTCCTACGAGCAGTACTTC. This gives the protein CASSLGMGLTSGTSSYEQYF.

The chain links TRBV7-3 to TRBJ2-1; D gene unclear. The germline CDR1 and CDR2 sequences are SGHTA and FQGTGA. The V end lost 1 base, the J end lost 0 bases, and 13 bases lay between the germline ends. The CDR3 is made up of 17 amino acids. The CDR3 region is CASSLRPDIDSYNEQFF. The CDR3 DNA is TGTGCCAGCAGCTTAAGGCCAGATATTGACTCCTACAATGAGCAGTTCTTC.

The V and J genes are TRBV5-6 and TRBJ1-5, with D perhaps matching TRBD1 (5 bases). Trimming pared 4 bases from V and 4 bases from J, leaving 9 bases between. The CDR3 totals 13 residues. Per germline, CDR1 SGHDT and CDR2 YYEEEE. In nucleotides, the CDR3 is TGTGCCAGCAGCCGGCGGGGGAATCAGCCCCAGCATTTT. Translated, it gives CASSRRGNQPQHF.

The chain has TRBV7-3 and TRBJ2-2, with 12 bases fitting TRBD2. Germline loops: CDR1 SGHTA, CDR2 FQGTGA. This CDR3 has 18 amino acids. V lost 5 bases to trimming and J lost 0 bases; unmatched junction nucleotides: 7. The CDR3 DNA reads as TGTGCCAGCAGCCCTGGGACTAGCGGGCAAACGAACACCGGGGAGCTGTTTTTT. Encoded protein: CASSPGTSGQTNTGELFF.

The rearrangement uses TRBV28 and TRBJ1-5; TRBD1 is a possible D gene (6 bases). This CDR3 has 13 residues. CDR1 is MDHEN, CDR2 SYDVKM, per germline. Deletions cut 5 bases from V and 6 bases from J, with 11 bases between. Here the CDR3 reads CASSRGGVQPQHF. CDR3 DNA: TGTGCCAGCAGTAGAGGGGGAGTTCAGCCCCAGCATTTT. The full variable domain, its missing parts supplied by reference TRBV28 and TRBJ1-5, is DVKVTQSSRYLVKRTGEKVFLECVQDMDHENMFWYRQDPGLGLRLIYFSYDVKMKEKGDIPEGYSVSREKKERFSLILESASTNQTSMYLCASSRGGVQPQHFGDGTRLSIL.

This clone was observed a few times. V and J are TRBV5-1 and TRBJ1-2; D possibly corresponds to TRBD1 (5 bases). Germline V gene sequence: CDR1 SGHRS, CDR2 YFSETQ. The CDR3 is 14 amino acids. Trimming cost V 3 bases and J 8 bases, with 17 bases left between them. For the CDR3, the DNA is TGCGCCAGCAGCTCCAACTATCTGACAGAGGGCTACACCTTC. Protein product: CASSSNYLTEGYTF.

This chain links TRBV5-6 with TRBJ2-7; 7 bases are a match to TRBD2. The germline gives CDR1 SGHDT, CDR2 YYEEEE. V lost 0 bases to trimming and J lost 7 bases; unmatched junction nucleotides: 10. This CDR3 spans 15 amino acids. The CDR3 nucleotides read TGTGCCAGCAGCTTGGTGGCTCGTTCCGGGGGGGAGCAGTACTTC. The encoded protein is CASSLVARSGGEQYF.

V and J are TRBV6-4 and TRBJ1-1, with D maybe TRBD1 (6 bases). The CDR3 is 14 amino acids. V lost 6 bases to trimming and J lost 7 bases, with 18 bases between them. Germline V gene data show CDR1 as MRHNA and CDR2 as SNTAGT. DNA of the CDR3: TGTGCCAGCAGCCAGGGACACCAACACGGTGAAGCTTTCTTT. Its protein is CASSQGHQHGEAFF.

The rearrangement uses TRBV11-2 and TRBJ1-2; D is unresolved. Trimming cost V 2 bases and J 5 bases, with 12 bases left between them. Looked up from germline, CDR1 is SGHAT and CDR2 is FQNNGV. The CDR3 has 14 amino acids. The CDR3 region is CASSLIPDSYGYTF. The DNA of the CDR3 is TGTGCCAGCAGCTTAATCCCAGATTCATATGGCTACACCTTC.

This sequence joins TRBV7-2 and TRBJ2-7, with TRBD1 identical over 7 bases. The J segment lost 3 bases and the V segment lost 4 bases, leaving 3 bases of the junction unmatched. This CDR3 contains 13 residues. Germline lookup yields CDR1 SGHTA and CDR2 FQGNSA. The CDR3 DNA reads TGTGCCAGCAGCTCCAGGACAGGCTACGAGCAGTACTTC. Protein: CASSSRTGYEQYF.

The rearrangement links TRBV9 to TRBJ1-2; tentatively, D is TRBD1 (5 bases). Trimming stripped 0 bases from V and 0 bases from J, with 9 bases between. The CDR3 sequence is 15 residues long. Germline V CDR1 and CDR2: SGDLS, YYNGEE. As DNA, the CDR3 is TGTGCCAGCAGCGTAGTCGGGGGTTCTAACTATGGCTACACCTTC. As protein: CASSVVGGSNYGYTF.

The rearrangement links TRBV7-6 to TRBJ2-7; D unresolved. The CDR3 runs to 14 residues. The V end lost 0 bases, the J end lost 0 bases, and 6 bases lay between the germline ends. Germline V gene data show CDR1 as SGHVS and CDR2 as FNYEAQ. DNA of the CDR3: TGTGCCAGCAGCTTAGCGTCTATCTCCTACGAGCAGTACTTC. It yields the protein CASSLASISYEQYF. Filled out from reference TRBV7-6 and TRBJ2-7, the complete variable domain reads GAGVSQSPRYKVTKRGQDVALRCDPISGHVSLYWYRQALGQGPEFLTYFNYEAQQDKSGLPNDRFSAERPEGSISTLTIQRTEQRDSAMYRCASSLASISYEQYFGPGTRLTVT.

DNA of the CDR3: TGTGCCAGCAGCGTTGGAGGGGTTCAGCCCCAGCATTTT. It specifies CASSVGGVQPQHF. V gene TRBV5-6 combines with J gene TRBJ1-5, with a possible D match to TRBD1 (5 bases). Germline CDR1 SGHDT, CDR2 YYEEEE. The V end was cut by 4 bases, the J end by 6 bases, with 11 bases between. The CDR3 contains 13 residues. Combining the CDR3 with reference TRBV5-6 and TRBJ1-5 gives the whole variable domain DAGVTQSPTHLIKTRGQQVTLRCSPKSGHDTVSWYQQALGQGPQFIFQYYEEEERQRGNFPDRFSGHQFPNYSSELNVNALLLGDSALYLCASSVGGVQPQHFGDGTRLSIL.

The chain carries TRBV15 and TRBJ2-7; 9 bases agree with TRBD1. The junction had 8 bases not matched to a gene; V was cut back by 2 bases and J by 3 bases. Germline CDR1 is LNHNV and CDR2 is YYDKDF (reference sequence). The CDR3 sequence is 16 residues long. CDR3 DNA sequence: TGTGCCACCAGCAGATCGCTACAGGGGGCAGGCTACGAGCAGTACTTC. Its translation: CATSRSLQGAGYEQYF.

This clone was seen once. The chain links TRBV4-1 to TRBJ1-5; no definite D call. Germline V gives CDR1 MGHRA, CDR2 YSYEKL. V was pared by 3 bases and J by 7 bases, with 13 bases between. CDR3 length equals 14 residues. In nucleotides, the CDR3 is TGCGCCAGCAGCCATCTCGACTCGGGGCAGCCCCAGCATTTT. This gives the protein CASSHLDSGQPQHF.

The chain carries TRBV18 and TRBJ1-6, with TRBD1 matching 8 bases. The CDR3 spans 17 residues. V lost 4 bases, J lost 5 bases, and 10 bases stayed unmatched. CDR1 and CDR2 from the germline V gene are KGHSH and LQKENI. The CDR3 DNA sequence: TGTGCCAGCTCACTAGGACAGGGTGGAGGGAATAATTCACCCCTCCACTTT. The encoded protein is CASSLGQGGGNNSPLHF.

This sequence joins TRBV6-5 and TRBJ2-3; 8 nucleotides match TRBD1. V shed 5 bases and J 6 bases; nucleotides not matched to a gene: 4. Germline CDR1 reads MNHEY; CDR2 reads SVGAGI. This CDR3 is 13 amino acids long. The CDR3 loop is CASSRTGGDTQYF. The CDR3 region has the DNA TGTGCCAGCAGTCGCACAGGGGGGGATACGCAGTATTTT.

The chain recombines TRBV7-9 with TRBJ2-2, with 10 bases that match TRBD1. The germline V gene has CDR1 SEHNR and CDR2 FQNEAQ (reference sequence). This CDR3 region has 17 residues. With V trimmed by 6 bases and J by 5 bases, 12 bases remained unmatched. Here the CDR3 DNA reads TGTGCCAGCAGAAACGCCGGGACAGGGGAGGAAACCGGGGAGCTGTTTTTT. It translates to CASRNAGTGEETGELFF.

V gene TRBV2 combines with J gene TRBJ2-7; 7 nucleotides align to TRBD2. The length of the CDR3 is 14 residues. The V segment lost 4 bases and the J segment 2 bases; nucleotides outside the gene matches: 5. Germline V gene lookup returns CDR1 SNHLY and CDR2 FYNNEI. CDR3: CASSGGGPAYEQYF. DNA for the CDR3: TGTGCCAGCAGTGGGGGAGGGCCTGCCTACGAGCAGTACTTC.